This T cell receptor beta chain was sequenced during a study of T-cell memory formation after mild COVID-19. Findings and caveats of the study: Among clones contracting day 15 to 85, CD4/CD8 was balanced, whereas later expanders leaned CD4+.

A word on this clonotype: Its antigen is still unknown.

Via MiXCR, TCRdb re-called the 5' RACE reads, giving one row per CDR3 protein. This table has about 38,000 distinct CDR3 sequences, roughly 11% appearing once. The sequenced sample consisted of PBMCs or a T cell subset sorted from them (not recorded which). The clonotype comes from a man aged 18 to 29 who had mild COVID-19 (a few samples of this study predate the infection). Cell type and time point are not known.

Here the CDR3 DNA reads TGTGCCAGCAGCCACGACCCAGGCACAGGCGGGACCTTC. Encoded protein: CASSHDPGTGGTF. V usage is TRBV3-1 and J usage is TRBJ1-2, with D possibly TRBD1 on 5 matching bases. The CDR3 runs 13 residues. Germline V gene sequence: CDR1 LGHDT, CDR2 YNNKEL (reference sequence). V lost 3 bases to trimming and J lost 14 bases, with 19 bases between them.